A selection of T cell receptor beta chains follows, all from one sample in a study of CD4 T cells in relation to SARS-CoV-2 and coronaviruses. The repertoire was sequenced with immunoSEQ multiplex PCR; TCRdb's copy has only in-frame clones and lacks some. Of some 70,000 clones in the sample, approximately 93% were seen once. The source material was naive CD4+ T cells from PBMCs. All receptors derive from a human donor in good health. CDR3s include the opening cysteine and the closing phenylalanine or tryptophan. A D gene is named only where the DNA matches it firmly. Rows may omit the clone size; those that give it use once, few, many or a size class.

DNA: TGTGCCAGCAGCCCCTCGGGGCGCGGAGCCGGGGAGCTGTTTTTT; CDR3: CASSPSGRGAGELFF; V: TRBV28; size: .; J: TRBJ2-2; D: .
DNA: TGTGCCAGCAGTAAGACAGGGGGCTTGTACGAGCAGTACTTC; CDR3: CASSKTGGLYEQYF; V: TRBV6-2/TRBV6-3; size: few; J: TRBJ2-7; D: TRBD1
DNA: TGTGCCAGCAGTTTTAAGGGGGGTCAAGAGACCCAGTACTTC; CDR3: CASSFKGGQETQYF; V: TRBV27; size: .; J: TRBJ2-5; D: .
DNA: TGTGCCAGCAGCCGGGGGGGGCTAGCGGGAGGAGAGACCCAGTACTTC; CDR3: CASSRGGLAGGETQYF; V: TRBV3-1/TRBV3-2; size: .; J: TRBJ2-5; D: TRBD2
DNA: TGTGCCAGCCGACAGGGAGAGACCCAGTACTTC; CDR3: CASRQGETQYF; V: TRBV21-1; size: .; J: TRBJ2-5; D: .
DNA: TGTGCCAGCAGCCACGATCGGGGAATTCAGCCCCAGCATTTT; CDR3: CASSHDRGIQPQHF; V: TRBV7-9; size: .; J: TRBJ1-5; D: .
DNA: TGTGCCACCAGTGATGTTAAGGGTAGGCCCACCGGGGAGCTGTTTTTT; CDR3: CATSDVKGRPTGELFF; V: TRBV24-1; size: .; J: TRBJ2-2; D: .
DNA: TGTGCCAGCAGCCTACAGGGCCTAAGCACAGATACGCAGTATTTT; CDR3: CASSLQGLSTDTQYF; V: TRBV2; size: .; J: TRBJ2-3; D: .
DNA: TGTGCCAGCAGCTTGAGGGTAGAGCTCTACACAGATACGCAGTATTTT; CDR3: CASSLRVELYTDTQYF; V: TRBV5-6; size: .; J: TRBJ2-3; D: .
DNA: TGTGCCAGCACCCGGGACAGATTAACCGGGGAGCTGTTTTTT; CDR3: CASTRDRLTGELFF; V: TRBV27; size: .; J: TRBJ2-2; D: TRBD1